The present T cell receptor (beta chain) was sequenced within a study of T cell repertoires in cytomegalovirus infection. About the study: It was the public TCR beta signatures that indicated both CMV infection and matching HLA type.

Study findings and constraints: HLA-C-restricted CMV-specific TCR beta clonotypes prevailed in the ex vivo response.

A few counts support this clonotype. What it recognizes is unknown. TCRdb passed the reads through MiXCR, listing each CDR3 protein once. The sample has hundreds of thousands of distinct CDR3 sequences, 20% to 30% seen once. The CDR3 sequence is 15 residues long. Germline assignment: CDR1 SGHNT and CDR2 YENEEA. The V end lost 6 bases, the J end lost 3 bases, and 16 bases lay between the germline ends. Sequencing was done on a sample of CD8+ T cells from PBMCs. This receptor was taken from a human donor in good health (CMV status not recorded). Some clones in this sample may be carry-over from other donors' samples. V usage is TRBV11-3 and J usage is TRBJ2-3; D might be TRBD1 (8 bases). The CDR3, as DNA: TGTGCCAGCAGTCAGACAGGGGAGGGTACAGATACGCAGTATTTT. Its protein product is CASSQTGEGTDTQYF.